The clone carrying this T cell receptor (beta chain) has a single count. Its cognate antigen is unknown. These data originate in a study of T cell responses to AZD1222 COVID-19 vaccine. General study points: Spike-specific TCR repertoires showed rising breadth and depth after two AZD1222 doses. Most donors were white British and more were female, and clonal diversity was possibly underestimated.

Profiled with immunoSEQ multiplex PCR; TCRdb holds only in-frame clones, not every one. This table holds hundreds of thousands of clones, about 94% found once. The CDR3 runs to 17 residues. CDR1 and CDR2 from the germline V gene are SGDLS and YYNGEE. Between the trimmed V and J ends, which lost 3 bases and 2 bases, there was a span of 18 bases. The chain is built from TRBV9 and TRBJ1-3; the D is unclear. The source was peripheral blood, collected 28 days after the second AZD1222 dose. The receptor was derived from an adult who received the AZD1222 COVID-19 vaccine. For the CDR3, the DNA is TGTGCCAGCAGCGCCGCCCCCCTGGAGACGGCTGGAAACACCATATATTTT. This codes for CASSAAPLETAGNTIYF.